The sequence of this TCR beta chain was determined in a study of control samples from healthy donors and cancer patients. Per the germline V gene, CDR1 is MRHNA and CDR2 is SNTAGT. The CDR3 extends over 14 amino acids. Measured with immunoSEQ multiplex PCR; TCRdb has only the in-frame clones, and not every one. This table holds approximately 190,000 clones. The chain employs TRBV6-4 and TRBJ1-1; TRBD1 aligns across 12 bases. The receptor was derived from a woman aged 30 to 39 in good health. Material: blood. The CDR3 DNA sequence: TGTGCTACCGGGACAGGGGGCCGGGACACTGAAGCTTTCTTT. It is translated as CATGTGGRDTEAFF.